Detailed here is one T cell receptor beta chain. Libraries were prepared by immunoSEQ multiplex PCR; TCRdb keeps only in-frame clonotypes and omits some of them. Here the sample spans just under 250,000 clones, around 85% being singletons. This sample stems from a study of blood T cell repertoires in COVID-19. The CDR3 contains 12 residues. The V gene lost 7 bases and the J gene lost 5 bases, with 11 bases spanning the gap. The germline gives CDR1 SGHAT, CDR2 FQNNGV. Material for sequencing was peripheral blood. The V call is TRBV11-2, the J call TRBJ1-2; D is perhaps TRBD1 (5 bases). The clonotype comes from a woman in her thirties who had recovered from COVID-19. The CDR3 nucleotides read TGTGCCAGCAATGGCAGACAGTATGGCTACACCTTC. Translated: CASNGRQYGYTF.